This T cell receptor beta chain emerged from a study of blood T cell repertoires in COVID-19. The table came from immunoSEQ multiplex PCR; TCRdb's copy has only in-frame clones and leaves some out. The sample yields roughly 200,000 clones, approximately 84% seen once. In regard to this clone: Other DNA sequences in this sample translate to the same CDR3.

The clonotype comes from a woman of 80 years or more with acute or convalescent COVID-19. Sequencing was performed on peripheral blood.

CDR3 sequence reads: CASSLGQGAYNEQFF. The CDR3 DNA reads as TGTGCCAGCAGCCTGGGACAGGGGGCCTACAATGAGCAGTTCTTC. The V and J genes are TRBV7-2 and TRBJ2-1, with 11 bases fitting TRBD1. CDR3 length equals 15 residues. The germline V gene encodes CDR1 SGHTA and CDR2 FQGNSA. With V trimmed by 5 bases and J by 2 bases, 2 bases remained unmatched.